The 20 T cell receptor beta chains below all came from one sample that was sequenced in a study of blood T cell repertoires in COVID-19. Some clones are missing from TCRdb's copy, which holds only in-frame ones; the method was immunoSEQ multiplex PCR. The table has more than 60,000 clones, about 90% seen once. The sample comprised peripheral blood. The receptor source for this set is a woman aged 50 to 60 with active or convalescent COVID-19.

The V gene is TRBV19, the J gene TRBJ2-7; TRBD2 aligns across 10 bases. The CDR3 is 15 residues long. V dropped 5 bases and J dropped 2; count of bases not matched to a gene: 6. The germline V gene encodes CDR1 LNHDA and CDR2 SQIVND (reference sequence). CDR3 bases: TGTGCCAGTAGTGCCCTAGCGGGAGCTACCTACGAGCAGTACTTC. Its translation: CASSALAGATYEQYF.

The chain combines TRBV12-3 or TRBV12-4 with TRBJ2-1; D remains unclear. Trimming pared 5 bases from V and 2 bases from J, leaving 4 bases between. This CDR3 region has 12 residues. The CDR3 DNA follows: TGTGCCAGCAGTCCTACCTACAATGAGCAGTTCTTC. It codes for CASSPTYNEQFF.

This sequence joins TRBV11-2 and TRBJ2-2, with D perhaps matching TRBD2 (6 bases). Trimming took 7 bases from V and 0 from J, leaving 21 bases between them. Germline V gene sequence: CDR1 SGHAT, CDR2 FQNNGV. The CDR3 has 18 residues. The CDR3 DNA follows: TGTGCCAGCATCCCCCCTGGGCTAGCGCTCGCGAACACCGGGGAGCTGTTTTTT. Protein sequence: CASIPPGLALANTGELFF. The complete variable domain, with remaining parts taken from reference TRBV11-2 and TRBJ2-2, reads EAGVAQSPRYKIIEKRQSVAFWCNPISGHATLYWYQQILGQGPKLLIQFQNNGVVDDSQLPKDRFSAERLKGVDSTLKIQPAKLEDSAVYLCASIPPGLALANTGELFFGEGSRLTVL.

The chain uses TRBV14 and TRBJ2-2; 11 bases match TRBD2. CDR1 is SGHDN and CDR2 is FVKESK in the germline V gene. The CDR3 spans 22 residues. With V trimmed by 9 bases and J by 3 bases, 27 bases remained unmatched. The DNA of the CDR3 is TGTGCCAGGGCTCCTGTCCTCCTTAGGCTAGCGGGAGGTAAGTTGTACACCGGGGAGCTGTTTTTT. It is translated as CARAPVLLRLAGGKLYTGELFF.

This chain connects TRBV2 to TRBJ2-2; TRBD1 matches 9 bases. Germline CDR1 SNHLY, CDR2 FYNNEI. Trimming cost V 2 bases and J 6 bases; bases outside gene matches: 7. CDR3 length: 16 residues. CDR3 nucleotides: TGTGCCAGCAGTGAAACCCGGGACAGGGAGGCCGGGGAGCTGTTTTTT. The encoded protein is CASSETRDREAGELFF.

CDR3 amino acids: CASSLVEGHGYTF. For the CDR3, the DNA is TGTGCCAGCAGCTTGGTGGAGGGGCATGGCTACACCTTC. This chain uses TRBV5-6 with TRBJ1-2; TRBD1 might be the D (5 bases). Trimming pared 0 bases from V and 6 bases from J, leaving 9 bases between. The length of the CDR3 is 13 residues. Germline loops: CDR1 SGHDT, CDR2 YYEEEE.

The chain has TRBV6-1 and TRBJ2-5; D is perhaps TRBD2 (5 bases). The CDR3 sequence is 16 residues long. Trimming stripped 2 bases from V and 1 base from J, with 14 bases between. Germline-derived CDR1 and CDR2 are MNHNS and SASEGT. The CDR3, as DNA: TGTGCCAGCAGTGAAACCGGAGGAGGAAGCCAAGAGACCCAGTACTTC. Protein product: CASSETGGGSQETQYF.

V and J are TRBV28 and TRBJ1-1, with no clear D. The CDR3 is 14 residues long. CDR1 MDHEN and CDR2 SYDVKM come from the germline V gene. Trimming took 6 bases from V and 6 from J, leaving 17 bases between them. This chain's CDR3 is CASSPPGVNAEAFF. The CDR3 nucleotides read TGTGCCAGCAGCCCCCCCGGGGTGAATGCTGAAGCTTTCTTT.

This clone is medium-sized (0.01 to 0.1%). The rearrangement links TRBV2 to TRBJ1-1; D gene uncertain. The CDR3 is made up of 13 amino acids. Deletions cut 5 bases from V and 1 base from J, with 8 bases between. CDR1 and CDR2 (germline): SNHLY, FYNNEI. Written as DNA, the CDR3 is TGTGCCAGCAGTCCCCTAAGGAACACTGAAGCTTTCTTT. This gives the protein CASSPLRNTEAFF. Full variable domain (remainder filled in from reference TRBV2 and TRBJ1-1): EPEVTQTPSHQVTQMGQEVILRCVPISNHLYFYWYRQILGQKVEFLVSFYNNEISEKSEIFDDQFSVERPDGSNFTLKIRSTKLEDSAMYFCASSPLRNTEAFFGQGTRLTVV.

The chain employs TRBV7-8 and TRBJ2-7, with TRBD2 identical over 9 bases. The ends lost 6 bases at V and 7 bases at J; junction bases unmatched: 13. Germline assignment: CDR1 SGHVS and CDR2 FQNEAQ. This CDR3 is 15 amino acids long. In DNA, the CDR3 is TGTGCCAGCAGTACTATAGCGGGAGCCCGCCGGGAGCAGTACTTC. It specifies CASSTIAGARREQYF.

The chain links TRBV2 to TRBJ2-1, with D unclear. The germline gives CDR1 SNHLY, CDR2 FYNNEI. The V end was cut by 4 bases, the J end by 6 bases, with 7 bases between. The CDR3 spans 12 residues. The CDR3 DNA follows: TGTGCCAGCAGTGGAGTAGCCAATGAGCAGTTCTTC. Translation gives CASSGVANEQFF.

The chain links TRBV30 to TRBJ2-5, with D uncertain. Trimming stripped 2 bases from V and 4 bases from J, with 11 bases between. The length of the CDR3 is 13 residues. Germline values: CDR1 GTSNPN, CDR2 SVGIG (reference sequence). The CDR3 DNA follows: TGTGCCTGGAGTACCGCTAGAAGAGAGACCCAGTACTTC. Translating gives CAWSTARRETQYF.

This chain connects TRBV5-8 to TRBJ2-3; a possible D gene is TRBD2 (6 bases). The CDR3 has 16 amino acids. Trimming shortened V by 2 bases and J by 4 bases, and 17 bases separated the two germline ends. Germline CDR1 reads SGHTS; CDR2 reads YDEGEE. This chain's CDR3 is CASSLPGLDYPDTQYF. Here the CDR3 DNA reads TGTGCCAGCAGCTTACCGGGACTTGACTATCCAGATACGCAGTATTTT.

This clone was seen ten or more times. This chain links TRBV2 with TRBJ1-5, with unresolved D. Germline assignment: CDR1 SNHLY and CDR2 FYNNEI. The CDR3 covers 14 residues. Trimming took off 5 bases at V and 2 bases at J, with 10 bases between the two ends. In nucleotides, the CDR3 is TGTGCCAGCAGTCAGGAATGGGGCAATCAGCCCCAGCATTTT. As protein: CASSQEWGNQPQHF.

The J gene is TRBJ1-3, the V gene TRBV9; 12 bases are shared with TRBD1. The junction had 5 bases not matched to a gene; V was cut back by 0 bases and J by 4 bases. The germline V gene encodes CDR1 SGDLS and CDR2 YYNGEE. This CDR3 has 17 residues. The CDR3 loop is CASSVVGQGAPGNTIYF. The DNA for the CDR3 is TGTGCCAGCAGCGTAGTGGGACAGGGGGCGCCCGGAAACACCATATATTTT.

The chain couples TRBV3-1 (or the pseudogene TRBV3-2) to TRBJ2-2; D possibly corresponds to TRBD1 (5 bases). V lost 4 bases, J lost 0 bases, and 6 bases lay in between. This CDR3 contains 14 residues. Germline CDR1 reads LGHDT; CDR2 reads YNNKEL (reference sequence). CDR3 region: CASSPGTNTGELFF. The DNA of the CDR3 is TGTGCCAGCAGCCCAGGGACGAACACCGGGGAGCTGTTTTTT.

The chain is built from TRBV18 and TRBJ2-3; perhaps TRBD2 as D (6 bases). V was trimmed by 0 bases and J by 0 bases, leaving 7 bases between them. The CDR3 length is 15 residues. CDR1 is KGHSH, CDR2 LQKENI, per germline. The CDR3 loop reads CASSPPGTSTDTQYF. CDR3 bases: TGTGCCAGCTCACCACCGGGGACTAGCACAGATACGCAGTATTTT.

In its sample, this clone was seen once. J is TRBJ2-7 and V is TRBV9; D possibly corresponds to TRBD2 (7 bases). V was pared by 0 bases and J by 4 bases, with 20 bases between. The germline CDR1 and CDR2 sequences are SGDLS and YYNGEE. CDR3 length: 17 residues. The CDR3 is CASSVGTLGGDPYEQYF. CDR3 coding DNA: TGTGCCAGCAGCGTAGGGACCCTAGGGGGGGACCCTTACGAGCAGTACTTC.

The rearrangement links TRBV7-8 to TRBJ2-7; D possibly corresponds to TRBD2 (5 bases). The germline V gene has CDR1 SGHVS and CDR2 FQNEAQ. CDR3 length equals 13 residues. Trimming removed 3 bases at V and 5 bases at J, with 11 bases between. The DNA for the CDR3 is TGTGCCAGCAGCTTGCCCGGGGTACACGAGCAGTACTTC. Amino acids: CASSLPGVHEQYF.

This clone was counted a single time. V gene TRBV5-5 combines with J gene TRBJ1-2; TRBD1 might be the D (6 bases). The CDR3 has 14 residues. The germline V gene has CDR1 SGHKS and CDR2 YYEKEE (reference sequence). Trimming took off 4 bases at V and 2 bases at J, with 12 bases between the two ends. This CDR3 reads CASSNPTGNYGYTF. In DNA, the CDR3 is TGTGCCAGCAGCAATCCGACAGGAAACTATGGCTACACCTTC.